These 10 T cell receptor beta chains were all obtained from the same sample, sequenced in a study of blood T cell repertoires in COVID-19. The assay was immunoSEQ multiplex PCR, and TCRdb's table has in-frame clones only and misses some. Of roughly 150,000 clones listed, over 70% were seen once; the top ten hold approximately 6.1%. Sequenced: peripheral blood. The source of these receptors is a man at least 80 years old with acute or convalescent COVID-19.

A few counts support this clone. The chain combines TRBV3-1 (or the pseudogene TRBV3-2) with TRBJ1-2, with D hard to call. This CDR3 contains 15 residues. In germline, CDR1 is LGHDT, CDR2 YNNKEL (reference sequence). Trimming took 2 bases from V and 4 from J, leaving 14 bases between them. Here the CDR3 DNA reads TGTGCCAGCAGCCAATACACCTTACCATCCTATGGCTACACCTTC. Its translation: CASSQYTLPSYGYTF.

This clone was recorded only once. The chain joins TRBV6-5 to TRBJ1-1; D remains ambiguous. The CDR3 loop spans 15 amino acids. Between the trimmed V and J ends, which lost 5 bases and 0 bases, there was a span of 13 bases. Per the germline V gene, CDR1 is MNHEY and CDR2 is SVGAGI. The chain's CDR3 is CASSHYTVMNTEAFF. DNA of the CDR3: TGTGCCAGCAGTCACTACACCGTAATGAACACTGAAGCTTTCTTT.

This chain links TRBV2 with TRBJ2-1; 12 positions agree with TRBD1. The trim removed 6 bases at V and 4 bases at J, leaving 19 bases unmatched. The germline V gene encodes CDR1 SNHLY and CDR2 FYNNEI. The CDR3 spans 20 residues. CDR3 DNA: TGTGCCAGCAGATTACCGGGACAGGGGGCGAGGGAGGATACTTACAATGAGCAGTTCTTC. Its translation: CASRLPGQGAREDTYNEQFF.

This sequence joins TRBV19 and TRBJ1-4, with 8 bases matching TRBD1. The CDR3 totals 15 residues. V was clipped by 4 bases and J by 7 bases; unmatched bases: 8. Germline V CDR1 and CDR2: LNHDA, SQIVND (reference sequence). CDR3 sequence reads: CASSRLGQGGEKLFF. The DNA for the CDR3 is TGTGCCAGTAGTAGACTCGGACAGGGAGGTGAAAAACTGTTTTTT.

The chain employs TRBV9 and TRBJ2-1; D unresolved. Germline V lookup: CDR1 SGDLS, CDR2 YYNGEE. This CDR3 comprises 16 residues. The V gene lost 0 bases and the J gene lost 4 bases, with 14 bases spanning the gap. The CDR3 sequence: CASSVAIASAYNEQFF. DNA of the CDR3: TGTGCCAGCAGCGTAGCTATCGCTAGTGCGTACAATGAGCAGTTCTTC. The full variable domain, its missing parts supplied by reference TRBV9 and TRBJ2-1, is DSGVTQTPKHLITATGQRVTLRCSPRSGDLSVYWYQQSLDQGLQFLIQYYNGEERAKGNILERFSAQQFPDLHSELNLSSLELGDSALYFCASSVAIASAYNEQFFGPGTRLTVL.

The V gene is TRBV6-5, the J gene TRBJ2-3, with D hard to call. CDR3 size: 15 residues. Germline CDR1 reads MNHEY; CDR2 reads SVGAGI. V was trimmed by 6 bases and J by 0 bases, leaving 13 bases between them. The CDR3 DNA reads TGTGCCAGCAGACTCCCAGGTGGAAGCACAGATACGCAGTATTTT. Its protein product is CASRLPGGSTDTQYF.

The chain is built from TRBV11-2 and TRBJ2-3; 14 bases agree with TRBD2. Losses at the gene ends were 5 bases for V and 4 bases for J; bases not matched to a gene: 5. Per germline, CDR1 SGHAT and CDR2 FQNNGV. CDR3 length: 16 residues. The CDR3 protein is CASSQGLAGAADTQYF. The CDR3 region has the DNA TGTGCCAGCAGCCAGGGACTAGCGGGGGCGGCAGATACGCAGTATTTT. Drawing the rest from reference TRBV11-2 and TRBJ2-3, the complete variable domain is EAGVAQSPRYKIIEKRQSVAFWCNPISGHATLYWYQQILGQGPKLLIQFQNNGVVDDSQLPKDRFSAERLKGVDSTLKIQPAKLEDSAVYLCASSQGLAGAADTQYFGPGTRLTVL.

The rearrangement joins TRBV5-1 to TRBJ1-2, with D uncertain. The CDR3 contains 14 residues. V was clipped by 4 bases and J by 0 bases, with 10 bases between them. The germline V gene has CDR1 SGHRS and CDR2 YFSETQ. The DNA for the CDR3 is TGCGCCAGCAGCCCCTCCGGGGCTAACTATGGCTACACCTTC. It is translated as CASSPSGANYGYTF. Based on the CDR3 plus reference TRBV5-1 and TRBJ1-2, the full variable domain is KAGVTQTPRYLIKTRGQQVTLSCSPISGHRSVSWYQQTPGQGLQFLFEYFSETQRNKGNFPGRFSGRQFSNSRSEMNVSTLELGDSALYLCASSPSGANYGYTFGSGTRLTVV.

CDR3 protein: CATSSSLAGDSYEQYF. CDR3 DNA sequence: TGTGCCACCAGCTCAAGCCTAGCGGGGGACTCCTACGAGCAGTACTTC. The chain recombines TRBV24-1 with TRBJ2-7; 10 bases fit TRBD2. CDR1 KGHDR and CDR2 SFDVKD come from the germline V gene. The V and J ends lost 7 bases and 0 bases, in that order; junction bases with no gene match: 8. There are 16 residues in the CDR3.

The chain is built from TRBV5-1 and TRBJ2-1; weak D call: TRBD1 (6 bases). The germline V and J ends were trimmed by 2 bases and 6 bases, with 9 bases remaining between them. Germline V gives CDR1 SGHRS, CDR2 YFSETQ. This CDR3 has 13 amino acids. CDR3 in amino acids: CASSLPGANEQFF. The CDR3 region has the DNA TGCGCCAGCAGCTTACCAGGGGCCAATGAGCAGTTCTTC.